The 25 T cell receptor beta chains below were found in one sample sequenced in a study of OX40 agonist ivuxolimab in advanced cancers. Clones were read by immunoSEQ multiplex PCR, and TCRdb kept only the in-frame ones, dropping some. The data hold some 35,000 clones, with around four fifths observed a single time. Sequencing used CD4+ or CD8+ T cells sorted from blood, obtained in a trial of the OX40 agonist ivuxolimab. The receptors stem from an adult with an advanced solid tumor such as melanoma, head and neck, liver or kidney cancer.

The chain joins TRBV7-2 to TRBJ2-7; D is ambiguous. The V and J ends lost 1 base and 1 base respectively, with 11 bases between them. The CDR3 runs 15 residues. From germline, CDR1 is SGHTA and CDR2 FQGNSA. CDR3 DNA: TGTGCCAGCAGCTTAGGGCCCAGTGGGTCCTACGAGCAGTACTTC. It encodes CASSLGPSGSYEQYF.

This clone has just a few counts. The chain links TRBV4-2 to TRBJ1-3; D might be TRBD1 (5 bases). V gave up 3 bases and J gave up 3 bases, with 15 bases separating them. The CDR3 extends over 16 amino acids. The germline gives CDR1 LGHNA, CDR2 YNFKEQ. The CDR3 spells CASSQDDSRDGNTIYF. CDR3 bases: TGTGCCAGCAGCCAGGACGACAGTCGGGATGGAAACACCATATATTTT.

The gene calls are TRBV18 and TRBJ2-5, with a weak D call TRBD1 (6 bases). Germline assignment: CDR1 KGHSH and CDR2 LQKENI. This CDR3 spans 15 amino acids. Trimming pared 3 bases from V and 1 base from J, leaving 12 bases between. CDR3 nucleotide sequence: TGTGCCAGCTCACCTTTCCAGGACAGCCAAGAGACCCAGTACTTC. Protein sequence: CASSPFQDSQETQYF.

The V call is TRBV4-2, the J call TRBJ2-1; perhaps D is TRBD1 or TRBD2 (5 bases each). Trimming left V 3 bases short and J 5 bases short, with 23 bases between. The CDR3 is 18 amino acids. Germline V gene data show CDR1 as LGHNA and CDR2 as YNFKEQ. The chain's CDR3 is CASSQQGSRTGTNNEQFF. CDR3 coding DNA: TGTGCCAGCAGCCAGCAGGGCAGCCGGACCGGGACCAACAATGAGCAGTTCTTC.

In DNA form, the CDR3 reads TGCGCCAGCAGCCAATATGATAACACCGGGGAGCTGTTTTTT. Translated: CASSQYDNTGELFF. The V call is TRBV4-1, the J call TRBJ2-2; no reliable D call. Germline loops: CDR1 MGHRA, CDR2 YSYEKL. Trimming left V 2 bases short and J 2 bases short, with 6 bases between. This CDR3 contains 14 residues.

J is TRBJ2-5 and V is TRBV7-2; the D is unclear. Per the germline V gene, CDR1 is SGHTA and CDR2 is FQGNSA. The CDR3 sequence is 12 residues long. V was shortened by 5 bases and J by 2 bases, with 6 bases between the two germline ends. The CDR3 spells CASSERQETQYF. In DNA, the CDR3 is TGTGCCAGCAGCGAGAGACAAGAGACCCAGTACTTC. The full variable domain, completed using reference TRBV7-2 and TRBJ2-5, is GAGVSQSPSNKVTEKGKDVELRCDPISGHTALYWYRQSLGQGLEFLIYFQGNSAPDKSGLPSDRFSAERTGGSVSTLTIQRTQQEDSAVYLCASSERQETQYFGPGTRLLVL.

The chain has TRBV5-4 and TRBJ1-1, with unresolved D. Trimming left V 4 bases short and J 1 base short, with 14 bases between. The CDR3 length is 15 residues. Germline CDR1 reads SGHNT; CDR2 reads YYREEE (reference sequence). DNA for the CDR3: TGTGCCAGCAGCCCCCGCGGAGGGAGGAACACTGAAGCTTTCTTT. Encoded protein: CASSPRGGRNTEAFF.

CDR3 sequence: CASRSGLAGRETQYF. CDR3 nucleotides: TGTGCCAGCAGGTCCGGACTAGCGGGACGGGAGACCCAGTACTTC. The V call is TRBV6-5, the J call TRBJ2-5, with 12 bases matching TRBD2. CDR3 length: 15 residues. From germline, CDR1 is MNHEY and CDR2 SVGAGI. The J segment lost 5 bases and the V segment lost 6 bases, leaving 7 bases of the junction unmatched.

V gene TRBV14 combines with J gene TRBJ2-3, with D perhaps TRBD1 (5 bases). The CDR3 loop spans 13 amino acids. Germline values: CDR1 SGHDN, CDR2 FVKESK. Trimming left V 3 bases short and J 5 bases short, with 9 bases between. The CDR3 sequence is CASSQATGDTQYF. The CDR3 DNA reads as TGTGCCAGCAGCCAGGCCACAGGAGATACGCAGTATTTT.

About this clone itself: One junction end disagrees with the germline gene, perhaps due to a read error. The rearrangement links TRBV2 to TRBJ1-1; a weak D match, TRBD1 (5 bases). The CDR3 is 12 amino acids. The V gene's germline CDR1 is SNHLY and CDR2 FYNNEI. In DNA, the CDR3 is TGTGCGAGCAGTTCTGGGGCGGCTGAAGCTTTCTTT. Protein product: CASSSGAAEAFF. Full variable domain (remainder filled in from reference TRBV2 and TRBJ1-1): EPEVTQTPSHQVTQMGQEVILRCVPISNHLYFYWYRQILGQKVEFLVSFYNNEISEKSEIFDDQFSVERPDGSNFTLKIRSTKLEDSAMYFCASSSGAAEAFFGQGTRLTVV.

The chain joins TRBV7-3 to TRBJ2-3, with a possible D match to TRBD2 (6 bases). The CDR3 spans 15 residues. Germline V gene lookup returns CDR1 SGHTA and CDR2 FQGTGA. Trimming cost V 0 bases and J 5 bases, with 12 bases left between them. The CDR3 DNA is TGTGCCAGCAGCTTAACGGGACTGCGGGTAGATACGCAGTATTTT. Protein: CASSLTGLRVDTQYF. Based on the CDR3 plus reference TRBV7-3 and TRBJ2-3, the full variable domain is GAGVSQTPSNKVTEKGKYVELRCDPISGHTALYWYRQSLGQGPEFLIYFQGTGAADDSGLPNDRFFAVRPEGSVSTLKIQRTERGDSAVYLCASSLTGLRVDTQYFGPGTRLTVL.

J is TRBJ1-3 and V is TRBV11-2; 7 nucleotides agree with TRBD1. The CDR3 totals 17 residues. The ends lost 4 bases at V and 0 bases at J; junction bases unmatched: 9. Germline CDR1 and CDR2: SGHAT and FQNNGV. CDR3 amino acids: CASSSLDRPYSGNTIYF. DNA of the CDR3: TGTGCCAGCAGCTCGCTGGACAGGCCTTACTCTGGAAACACCATATATTTT.

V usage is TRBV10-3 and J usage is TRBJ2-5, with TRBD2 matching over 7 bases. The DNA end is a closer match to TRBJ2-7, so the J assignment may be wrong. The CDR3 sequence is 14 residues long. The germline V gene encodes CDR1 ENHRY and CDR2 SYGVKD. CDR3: CAISPGRGSYEQYF. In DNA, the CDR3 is TGTGCCATCAGTCCAGGGCGGGGGTCCTACGAGCAGTACTTC.

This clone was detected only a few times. As DNA, the CDR3 is TGTGCCAGCAGTGCCCAGGGAGTTTACGAGCAGTACTTC. This sequence encodes CASSAQGVYEQYF. The gene calls are TRBV2 and TRBJ2-7; D possibly uses TRBD1 or TRBD2 (5 bases each). The germline V gene encodes CDR1 SNHLY and CDR2 FYNNEI. This CDR3 contains 13 residues. V was cut by 4 bases and J by 4 bases, with 11 bases left in between.

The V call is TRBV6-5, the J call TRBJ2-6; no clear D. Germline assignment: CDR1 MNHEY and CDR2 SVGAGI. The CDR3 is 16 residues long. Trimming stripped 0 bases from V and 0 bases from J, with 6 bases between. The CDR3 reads CASSYSRPSGANVLTF. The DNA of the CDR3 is TGTGCCAGCAGTTACTCGAGACCCTCTGGGGCCAACGTCCTGACTTTC.

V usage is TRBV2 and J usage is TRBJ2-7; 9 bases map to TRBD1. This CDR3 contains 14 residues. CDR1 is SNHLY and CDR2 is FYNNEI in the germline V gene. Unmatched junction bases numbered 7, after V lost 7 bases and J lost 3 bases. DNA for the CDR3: TGTGCCAGCAAACCGGGACAGGGTGACTACGAGCAGTACTTC. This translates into CASKPGQGDYEQYF.

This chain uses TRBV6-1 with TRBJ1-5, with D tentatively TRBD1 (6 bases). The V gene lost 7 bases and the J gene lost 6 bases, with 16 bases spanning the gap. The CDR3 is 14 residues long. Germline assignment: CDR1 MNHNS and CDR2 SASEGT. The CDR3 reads CASKDTGLVQPQHF. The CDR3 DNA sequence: TGTGCCAGCAAGGACACAGGGTTAGTTCAGCCCCAGCATTTT.

The CDR3 DNA follows: TGTGCCAGTAGTATATACCCCGACAGGGCCCGCAATCAGCCCCAGCATTTT. This sequence encodes CASSIYPDRARNQPQHF. J is TRBJ1-5 and V is TRBV19, with 7 bases that match TRBD1. Germline loops: CDR1 LNHDA, CDR2 SQIVND (reference sequence). The CDR3 is 17 amino acids. V shed 2 bases, J shed 2 bases, and the junction held 9 bases outside the gene matches.

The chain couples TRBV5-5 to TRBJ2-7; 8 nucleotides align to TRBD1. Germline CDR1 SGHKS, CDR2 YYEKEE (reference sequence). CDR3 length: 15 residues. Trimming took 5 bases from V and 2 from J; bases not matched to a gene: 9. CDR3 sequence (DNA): TGTGCCAGCAGTCCGTCCAGGGGGCTAACCTACGAGCAGTACTTC. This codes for CASSPSRGLTYEQYF. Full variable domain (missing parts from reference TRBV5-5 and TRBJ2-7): DAGVTQSPTHLIKTRGQQVTLRCSPISGHKSVSWYQQVLGQGPQFIFQYYEKEERGRGNFPDRFSARQFPNYSSELNVNALLLGDSALYLCASSPSRGLTYEQYFGPGTRLTVT.

The CDR3 region is CASSIESTGALTDTQYF. The CDR3 bases are TGTGCCAGTAGTATAGAGTCGACAGGGGCCCTAACAGATACGCAGTATTTT. The rearrangement links TRBV19 to TRBJ2-3; 8 bases line up with TRBD1. The V gene's germline CDR1 is LNHDA and CDR2 SQIVND (reference sequence). Germline trimming cut 0 bases from V and 3 bases from J; bases unmatched to any gene: 8. The CDR3 length is 17 residues.

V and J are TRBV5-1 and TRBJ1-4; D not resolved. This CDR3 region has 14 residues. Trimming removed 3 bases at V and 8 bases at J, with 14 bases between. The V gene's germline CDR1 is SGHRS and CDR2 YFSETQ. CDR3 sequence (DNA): TGCGCCAGCAGCTCCCAGGCGGCCGGAGAAAAACTGTTTTTT. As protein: CASSSQAAGEKLFF.

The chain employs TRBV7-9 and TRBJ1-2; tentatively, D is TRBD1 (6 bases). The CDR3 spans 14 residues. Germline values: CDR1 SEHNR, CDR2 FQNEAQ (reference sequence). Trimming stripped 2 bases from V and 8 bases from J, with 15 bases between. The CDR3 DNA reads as TGTGCCAGCAGCTTAAGGGGGGCAGAAGGGGGCTACACCTTC. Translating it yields CASSLRGAEGGYTF.

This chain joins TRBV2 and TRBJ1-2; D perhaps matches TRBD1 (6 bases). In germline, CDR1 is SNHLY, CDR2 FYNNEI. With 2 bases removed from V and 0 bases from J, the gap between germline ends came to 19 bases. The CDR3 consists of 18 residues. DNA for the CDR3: TGTGCCAGCAGTGAAAGGGGGGGCTTCACAACTACTAACTATGGCTACACCTTC. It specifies CASSERGGFTTTNYGYTF.

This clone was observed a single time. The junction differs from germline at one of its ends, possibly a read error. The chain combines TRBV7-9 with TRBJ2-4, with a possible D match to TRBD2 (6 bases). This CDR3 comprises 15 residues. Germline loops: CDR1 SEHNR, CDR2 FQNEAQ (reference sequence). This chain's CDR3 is CASSVAELAKNIQYF. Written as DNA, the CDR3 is TGTGCCAGCAGCGTAGCGGAACTAGCCAAAAACATTCAGTACTTC.

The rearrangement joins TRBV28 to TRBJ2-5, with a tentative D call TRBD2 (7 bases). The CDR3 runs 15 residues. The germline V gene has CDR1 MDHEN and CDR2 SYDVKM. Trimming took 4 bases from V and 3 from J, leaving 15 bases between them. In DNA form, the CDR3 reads TGTGCCAGCAGTTCAACGGCGGGGGCGGAAGAGACCCAGTACTTC. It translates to CASSSTAGAEETQYF.